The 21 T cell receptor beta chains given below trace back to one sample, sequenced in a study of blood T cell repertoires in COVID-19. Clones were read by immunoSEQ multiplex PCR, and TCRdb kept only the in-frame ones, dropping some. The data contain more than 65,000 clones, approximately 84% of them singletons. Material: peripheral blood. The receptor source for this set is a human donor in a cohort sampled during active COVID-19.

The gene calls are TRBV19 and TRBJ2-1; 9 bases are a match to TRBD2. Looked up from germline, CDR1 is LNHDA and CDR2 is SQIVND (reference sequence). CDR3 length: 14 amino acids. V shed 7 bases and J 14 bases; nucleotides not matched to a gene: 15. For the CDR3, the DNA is TGTGCCAGTAAGGGCATAGCGGGGGAACCGAGCGAGTTCTTC. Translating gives CASKGIAGEPSEFF.

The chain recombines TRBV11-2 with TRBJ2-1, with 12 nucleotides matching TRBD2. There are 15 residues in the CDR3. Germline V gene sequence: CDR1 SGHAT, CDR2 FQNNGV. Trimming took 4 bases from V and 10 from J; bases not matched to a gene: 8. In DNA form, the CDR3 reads TGTGCCAGCAGCTCCGGACTAGCGGGGTACGGAGAGCAGTTCTTC. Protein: CASSSGLAGYGEQFF.

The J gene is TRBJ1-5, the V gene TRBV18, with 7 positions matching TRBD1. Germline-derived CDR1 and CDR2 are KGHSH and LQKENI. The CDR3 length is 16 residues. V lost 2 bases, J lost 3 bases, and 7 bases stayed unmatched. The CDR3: CASSPTDRFPNQPQHF. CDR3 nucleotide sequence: TGTGCCAGCTCACCAACGGACAGGTTCCCCAATCAGCCCCAGCATTTT. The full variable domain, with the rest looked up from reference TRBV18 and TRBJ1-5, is NAGVMQNPRHLVRRRGQEARLRCSPMKGHSHVYWYRQLPEEGLKFMVYLQKENIIDESGMPKERFSAEFPKEGPSILRIQQVVRGDSAAYFCASSPTDRFPNQPQHFGDGTRLSIL.

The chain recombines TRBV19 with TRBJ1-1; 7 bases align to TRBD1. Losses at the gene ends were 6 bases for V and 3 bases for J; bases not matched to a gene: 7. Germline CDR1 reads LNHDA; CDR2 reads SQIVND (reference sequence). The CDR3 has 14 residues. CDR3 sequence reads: CASSPDDRDTEAFF. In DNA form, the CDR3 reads TGTGCCAGTAGCCCAGACGACAGGGACACTGAAGCTTTCTTT.

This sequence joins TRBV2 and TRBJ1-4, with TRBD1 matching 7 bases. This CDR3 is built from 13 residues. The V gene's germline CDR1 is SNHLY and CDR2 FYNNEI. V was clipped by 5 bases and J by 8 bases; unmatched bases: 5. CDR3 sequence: CASSNPDREKLFF. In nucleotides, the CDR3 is TGTGCCAGCAGTAACCCGGACAGGGAAAAACTGTTTTTT.

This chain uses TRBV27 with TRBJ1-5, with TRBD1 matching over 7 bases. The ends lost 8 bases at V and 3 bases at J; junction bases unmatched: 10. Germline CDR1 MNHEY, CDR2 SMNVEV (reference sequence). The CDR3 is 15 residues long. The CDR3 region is CASRVGQAFNQPQHF. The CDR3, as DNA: TGTGCCAGCCGGGTAGGACAGGCATTCAATCAGCCCCAGCATTTT.

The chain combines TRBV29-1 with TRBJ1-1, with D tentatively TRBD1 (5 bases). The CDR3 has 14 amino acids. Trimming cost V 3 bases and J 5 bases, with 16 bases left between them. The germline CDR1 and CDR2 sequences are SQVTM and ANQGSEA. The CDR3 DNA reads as TGCAGCGTTGACCGCCCCGGGGGGGGTACTGAAGCTTTCTTT. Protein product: CSVDRPGGGTEAFF.

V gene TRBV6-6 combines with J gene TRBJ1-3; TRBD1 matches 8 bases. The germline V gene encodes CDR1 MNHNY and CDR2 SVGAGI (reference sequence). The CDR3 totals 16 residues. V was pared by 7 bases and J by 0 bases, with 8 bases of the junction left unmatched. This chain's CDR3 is CASTQQGELSGNTIYF. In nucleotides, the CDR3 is TGTGCCAGCACCCAACAGGGGGAACTCTCTGGAAACACCATATATTTT.

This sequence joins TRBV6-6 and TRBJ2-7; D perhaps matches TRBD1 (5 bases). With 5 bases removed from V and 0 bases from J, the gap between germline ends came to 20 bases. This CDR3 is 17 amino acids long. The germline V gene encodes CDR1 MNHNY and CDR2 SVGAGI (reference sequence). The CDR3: CASSQSLDRILSYEQYF. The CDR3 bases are TGTGCCAGCAGTCAAAGCCTCGACAGAATCCTCTCCTACGAGCAGTACTTC.

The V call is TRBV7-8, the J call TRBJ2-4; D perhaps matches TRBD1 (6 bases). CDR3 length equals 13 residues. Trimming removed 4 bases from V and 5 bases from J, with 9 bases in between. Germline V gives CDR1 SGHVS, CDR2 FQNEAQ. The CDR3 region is CASSSGTQNIQYF. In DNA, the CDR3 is TGTGCCAGCAGCTCAGGGACACAAAACATTCAGTACTTC.

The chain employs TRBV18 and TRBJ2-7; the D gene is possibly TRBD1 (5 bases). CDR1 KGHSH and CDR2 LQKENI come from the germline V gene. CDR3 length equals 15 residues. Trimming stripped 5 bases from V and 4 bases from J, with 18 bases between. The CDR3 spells CASSFDSARSYEQYF. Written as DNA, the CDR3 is TGTGCCAGCTCATTTGACAGTGCCCGCTCGTACGAGCAGTACTTC.

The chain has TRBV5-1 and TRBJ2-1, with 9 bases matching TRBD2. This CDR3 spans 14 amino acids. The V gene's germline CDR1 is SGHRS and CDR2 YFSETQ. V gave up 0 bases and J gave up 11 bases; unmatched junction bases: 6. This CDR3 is CASSLASGTFQQFF. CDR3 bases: TGCGCCAGCAGCTTGGCTAGCGGGACCTTTCAGCAGTTCTTC.

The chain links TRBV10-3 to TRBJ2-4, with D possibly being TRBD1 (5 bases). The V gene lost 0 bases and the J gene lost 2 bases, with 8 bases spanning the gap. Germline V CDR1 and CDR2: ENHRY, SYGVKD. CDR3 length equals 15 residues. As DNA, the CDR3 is TGTGCCATCAGTGAGTCTCAGGGTTCCAAAAACATTCAGTACTTC. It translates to CAISESQGSKNIQYF.

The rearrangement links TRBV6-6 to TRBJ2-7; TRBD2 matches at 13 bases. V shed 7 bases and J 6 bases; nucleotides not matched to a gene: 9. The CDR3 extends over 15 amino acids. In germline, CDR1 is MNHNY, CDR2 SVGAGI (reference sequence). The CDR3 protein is CASTLTSGGRFEQYF. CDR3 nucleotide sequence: TGTGCCAGCACTCTGACTAGCGGGGGGCGTTTCGAGCAGTACTTC.

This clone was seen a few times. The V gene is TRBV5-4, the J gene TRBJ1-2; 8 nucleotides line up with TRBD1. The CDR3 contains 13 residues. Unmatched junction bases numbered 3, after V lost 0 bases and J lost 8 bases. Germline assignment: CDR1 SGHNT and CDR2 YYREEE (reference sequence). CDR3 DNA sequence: TGTGCCAGCAGCTTGGGACAGGGGTTAGGCTACACCTTC. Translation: CASSLGQGLGYTF.

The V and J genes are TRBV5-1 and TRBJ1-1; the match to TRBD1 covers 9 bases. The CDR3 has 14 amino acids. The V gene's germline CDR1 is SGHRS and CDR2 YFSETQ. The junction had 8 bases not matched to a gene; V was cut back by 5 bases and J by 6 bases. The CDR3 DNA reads TGCGCCAGCAGGCCCGGGACAGGGTTGTCTGAAGCTTTCTTT. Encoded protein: CASRPGTGLSEAFF.

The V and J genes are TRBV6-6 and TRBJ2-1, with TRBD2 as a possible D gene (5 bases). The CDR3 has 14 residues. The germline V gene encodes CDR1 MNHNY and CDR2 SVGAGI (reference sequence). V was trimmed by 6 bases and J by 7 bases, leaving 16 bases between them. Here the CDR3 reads CASSLLASENEQFF. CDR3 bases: TGTGCCAGCAGCCTCTTAGCGTCCGAAAATGAGCAGTTCTTC.

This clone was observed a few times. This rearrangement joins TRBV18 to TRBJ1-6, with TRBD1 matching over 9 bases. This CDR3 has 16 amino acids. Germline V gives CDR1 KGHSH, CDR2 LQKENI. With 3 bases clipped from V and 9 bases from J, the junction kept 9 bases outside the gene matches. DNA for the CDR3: TGTGCCAGCTCACCCACGTGGGACAGGGAATTTTCACCCCTCCACTTT. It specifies CASSPTWDREFSPLHF.

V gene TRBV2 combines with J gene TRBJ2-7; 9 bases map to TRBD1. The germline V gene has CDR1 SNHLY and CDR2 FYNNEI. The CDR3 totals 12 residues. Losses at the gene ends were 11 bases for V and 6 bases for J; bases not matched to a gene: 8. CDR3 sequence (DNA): TGTGCCGACGGGACAGGGCTAGGCGAGCAGTACTTC. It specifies CADGTGLGEQYF.

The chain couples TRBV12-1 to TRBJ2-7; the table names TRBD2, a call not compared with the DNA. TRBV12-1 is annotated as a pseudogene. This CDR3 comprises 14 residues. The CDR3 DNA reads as TGTGCCAGCAGCTTTGCGACTCACCCCCTCGAGCAGTACTTC. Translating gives CASSFATHPLEQYF.

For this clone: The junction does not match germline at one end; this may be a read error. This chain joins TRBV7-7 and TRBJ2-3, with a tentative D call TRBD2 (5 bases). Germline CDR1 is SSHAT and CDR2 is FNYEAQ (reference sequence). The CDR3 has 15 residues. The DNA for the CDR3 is TGTGCTAGCAGCTTAGTGGCTAGCAGCACAGATACGCAGTATTTT. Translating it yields CASSLVASSTDTQYF.